The rows below give T cell receptor beta chains drawn from one sample of a study of PD-L1 blockade in urothelial cancer. Generated by immunoSEQ multiplex PCR, the TCRdb table keeps only in-frame clones and is missing some. The sample lists approximately 65,000 clones, 85% to 90% occurring once. The material was PBMCs, obtained around atezolizumab (anti-PD-L1) treatment. The receptors stem from a man aged 60 to 75 with urothelial cancer. Each CDR3 is given with its conserved first and last residue. The D gene is left open where the match is weak. The size entry is marked missing in some rows and otherwise reads once, few, many or a size class.

length,V,J,size,D,CDR3,DNA
19,TRBV11-2,TRBJ2-6,-,TRBD1,CASSLFIGTGGSGANVLTF,TGTGCCAGCAGCCTATTCATCGGGACAGGAGGTTCTGGGGCCAACGTCCTGACTTTC
16,TRBV5-4,TRBJ2-7,-,TRBD2,CASSLGAGVGSYEQYF,TGTGCCAGCAGCTTGGGGGCGGGAGTAGGCTCCTACGAGCAGTACTTC
16,TRBV5-6,TRBJ1-6,-,-,CASSLAAGGNNSPLHF,TGTGCCAGCAGCCTTGCCGCCGGGGGAAATAATTCACCCCTCCACTTT
16,TRBV4-3,TRBJ2-2,-,-,CASGRSVIANTGELFF,TGCGCCAGTGGAAGGAGCGTGATCGCGAACACCGGGGAGCTGTTTTTT
13,TRBV10-1,TRBJ2-5,once,TRBD2,CASSPRREGTQYF,TGCGCCAGCAGTCCCCGACGGGAGGGGACCCAGTACTTC
14,TRBV10-1,TRBJ1-4,-,TRBD1,CASAPGTADEKLFF,TGCGCCAGCGCCCCCGGGACAGCCGATGAAAAACTGTTTTTT
13,TRBV28,TRBJ2-7,-,-,CASGEASAYEQYF,TGTGCCAGCGGGGAGGCGTCCGCCTACGAGCAGTACTTC
16,TRBV5-1,TRBJ1-5,few,-,CASSPGGALHGQPQHF,TGCGCCAGCAGCCCCGGGGGGGCATTACATGGTCAGCCCCAGCATTTT
14,TRBV5-4,TRBJ1-2,-,-,CASSQESLNYGYTF,TGTGCCAGCAGCCAGGAATCACTTAACTATGGCTACACCTTC
17,TRBV9,TRBJ2-2,-,TRBD2,CASSVAMTGGSTGELFF,TGTGCCAGCAGCGTAGCAATGACGGGAGGGAGCACCGGGGAGCTGTTTTTT
14,TRBV19,TRBJ2-7,few,TRBD2,CASSRTGTTYEQYF,TGTGCCAGTAGTAGAACCGGGACTACCTACGAGCAGTACTTC
13,TRBV15,TRBJ2-5,-,-,CATGRENQETQYF,TGTGCCACAGGGCGGGAAAACCAAGAGACCCAGTACTTC
14,TRBV19,TRBJ1-2,-,TRBD1,CASSPTGQGIGYTF,TGTGCCAGTAGCCCCACAGGACAGGGGATCGGCTACACCTTC
19,TRBV14,TRBJ2-3,-,TRBD2,CASSHILAGGPTHTDTQYF,TGTGCCAGCAGCCATATTCTAGCGGGAGGGCCGACCCACACAGATACGCAGTATTTT
15,TRBV4-1,TRBJ1-2,-,-,CASSQDENRNYGYTF,TGCGCCAGCAGCCAAGATGAGAACAGAAACTATGGCTACACCTTC
12,TRBV6-6,TRBJ2-1,-,-,CASSPAREEQFF,TGTGCCAGCAGCCCTGCCCGAGAGGAGCAGTTCTTC
13,TRBV19,TRBJ2-1,-,TRBD2,CASGTTAYNEQFF,TGTGCCAGCGGGACTACCGCCTACAATGAGCAGTTCTTC
12,TRBV30,TRBJ1-6,-,TRBD1,CAWSPSQGTFHF,TGTGCCTGGAGTCCATCACAGGGGACCTTCCACTTT
17,TRBV27,TRBJ2-1,once,TRBD2,CASSQPSSGGAVNEQFF,TGTGCCAGCAGTCAACCATCTAGCGGGGGGGCGGTCAATGAGCAGTTCTTC
15,TRBV11-2,TRBJ2-2,-,-,CASSTGTRNTGELFF,TGTGCCAGCAGCACCGGGACTCGGAACACCGGGGAGCTGTTTTTT
16,TRBV30,TRBJ1-1,-,TRBD1,CAWETGGSVGYTEAFF,TGTGCCTGGGAGACAGGGGGCTCAGTTGGGTACACTGAAGCTTTCTTT
14,TRBV7-2,TRBJ1-1,once,-,CASSTRNRATEAFF,TGTGCCAGCAGCACCCGGAACAGGGCGACTGAAGCTTTCTTT
14,TRBV6-6,TRBJ2-3,-,TRBD2,CASSYPTHSGRQYF,TGTGCCAGCAGTTACCCTACCCATAGCGGGAGGCAGTATTTT
14,TRBV5-1,TRBJ2-7,-,-,CASSLDRELYEQYF,TGCGCCAGCAGCTTGGACAGGGAGCTCTACGAGCAGTACTTC
16,TRBV6-1,TRBJ2-5,-,TRBD2,CASSELLAGGKETQYF,TGTGCCAGCAGTGAACTACTAGCGGGGGGCAAAGAGACCCAGTACTTC
16,TRBV4-3,TRBJ2-3,-,-,CASSQDKSTDTDTQYF,TGCGCCAGCAGCCAAGATAAATCGACAGACACAGATACGCAGTATTTT
13,TRBV27,TRBJ1-1,-,-,CASSEGGGTEAFF,TGTGCCAGCAGCGAGGGAGGGGGAACTGAAGCTTTCTTT
18,TRBV4-3,TRBJ1-2,-,-,CASSQEYRGTPLGDGYTF,TGCGCCAGCAGCCAAGAATATCGAGGGACTCCTTTGGGGGATGGCTACACCTTC
14,TRBV30,TRBJ2-7,-,-,CAWGRGGSSYEQYF,TGTGCCTGGGGAAGGGGGGGCAGCTCCTACGAGCAGTACTTC
17,TRBV18,TRBJ1-1,-,TRBD1,CASSKGTGGGGYTEAFF,TGTGCCAGCTCAAAAGGGACAGGGGGCGGAGGATACACTGAAGCTTTCTTT
14,TRBV7-6,TRBJ2-1,few,TRBD1,CASSPRDSYNEQFF,TGTGCCAGCAGCCCACGGGACAGTTACAATGAGCAGTTCTTC
15,TRBV29-1,TRBJ1-3,-,-,CSVAAGGNPGNTIYF,TGCAGCGTTGCCGCGGGGGGGAACCCTGGAAACACCATATATTTT
17,TRBV4-1,TRBJ2-1,-,TRBD2,CASSHKTGLAGASEQFF,TGCGCCAGCAGCCACAAAACGGGACTAGCGGGAGCTAGTGAGCAGTTCTTC
14,TRBV7-2,TRBJ2-2,-,-,CASSQNRVLGELFF,TGTGCCAGCAGCCAAAACAGGGTCTTGGGGGAGCTGTTTTTT
14,TRBV2,TRBJ2-5,-,-,CASSGGSYQETQYF,TGTGCCAGCAGTGGCGGGTCCTACCAAGAGACCCAGTACTTC
16,TRBV9,TRBJ2-5,-,-,CASSAPTADSRETQYF,TGTGCCAGCAGCGCACCCACAGCGGACAGCAGAGAGACCCAGTACTTC
13,TRBV5-1,TRBJ1-2,few,-,CASSDGLTYGYTF,TGCGCCAGCAGCGATGGACTGACCTATGGCTACACCTTC
15,TRBV5-8,TRBJ1-4,-,-,CASSVNSHTNEKLFF,TGTGCCAGCAGCGTAAACAGCCATACTAATGAAAAACTGTTTTTT
14,TRBV13,TRBJ2-3,-,-,CASSSTTSTDTQYF,TGTGCCAGCAGCAGCACGACTAGCACAGATACGCAGTATTTT
15,TRBV9,TRBJ2-3,once,-,CASSGGAGRVDTQYF,TGTGCCAGCAGCGGCGGTGCGGGCCGAGTTGATACGCAGTATTTT
15,TRBV5-5,TRBJ2-7,-,TRBD1,CASSLGGQGTYEQYF,TGTGCCAGCAGCTTGGGAGGACAGGGAACCTACGAGCAGTACTTC
15,TRBV10-1,TRBJ2-2,-,-,CASSARASNIGELFF,TGCGCCAGCAGTGCCAGGGCTAGTAACATCGGGGAGCTGTTTTTT
13,TRBV29-1,TRBJ1-5,-,TRBD1,CSAGTGMSQPQHF,TGCAGTGCCGGGACAGGGATGTCTCAGCCCCAGCATTTT
16,TRBV7-2,TRBJ2-7,-,-,CASSLGLQGFSYEQYF,TGTGCCAGCAGCTTAGGTTTGCAGGGGTTCTCCTACGAGCAGTACTTC
12,TRBV28,TRBJ2-1,-,TRBD2,CASLAGGGEQFF,TGTGCCAGTCTAGCGGGAGGGGGTGAGCAGTTCTTC
19,TRBV11-2,TRBJ2-1,once,TRBD2,CASSSAGTSGWSSYNEQFF,TGTGCCAGCAGCTCCGCCGGGACTAGCGGGTGGAGCTCCTACAATGAGCAGTTCTTC
15,TRBV5-1,TRBJ2-2,-,-,CASSSAQADTGELFF,TGCGCCAGCAGCTCCGCACAGGCTGACACCGGGGAGCTGTTTTTT
14,TRBV11-2,TRBJ1-6,-,-,CASSLIRGSSPLHF,TGTGCCAGCAGCTTAATTCGGGGAAGTTCACCCCTCCACTTT
16,TRBV30,TRBJ2-7,-,TRBD1,CARLSGSGTGSHEQYF,TGTGCCCGTCTATCGGGATCCGGGACAGGGTCCCACGAGCAGTACTTC
20,TRBV19,TRBJ1-5,once,TRBD1,CASTILSGTGFIDSNQPQHF,TGTGCCAGTACTATCCTCTCCGGGACAGGGTTTATAGATAGCAATCAGCCCCAGCATTTT